This note documents a single T cell receptor (beta chain) sequence. This sample was included in a study of T cell responses to AZD1222 COVID-19 vaccine. CDR1 MNHEY and CDR2 SMNVEV come from the germline V gene (reference sequence). V dropped 8 bases and J dropped 4 bases, with 11 bases sitting between them. The CDR3 runs 12 residues. Generated by immunoSEQ multiplex PCR, the TCRdb table keeps only in-frame clones and is missing some. The sample lists some 150,000 clones; 89% were seen once. Source: peripheral blood, taken on day 0 of AZD1222 vaccination. The TCR sequence derives from an adult in good health. J is TRBJ1-2 and V is TRBV27, with D uncertain. Here the CDR3 DNA reads TGTGCCAGCGGACGGTGGGGCTATGGCTACACCTTC. This codes for CASGRWGYGYTF.